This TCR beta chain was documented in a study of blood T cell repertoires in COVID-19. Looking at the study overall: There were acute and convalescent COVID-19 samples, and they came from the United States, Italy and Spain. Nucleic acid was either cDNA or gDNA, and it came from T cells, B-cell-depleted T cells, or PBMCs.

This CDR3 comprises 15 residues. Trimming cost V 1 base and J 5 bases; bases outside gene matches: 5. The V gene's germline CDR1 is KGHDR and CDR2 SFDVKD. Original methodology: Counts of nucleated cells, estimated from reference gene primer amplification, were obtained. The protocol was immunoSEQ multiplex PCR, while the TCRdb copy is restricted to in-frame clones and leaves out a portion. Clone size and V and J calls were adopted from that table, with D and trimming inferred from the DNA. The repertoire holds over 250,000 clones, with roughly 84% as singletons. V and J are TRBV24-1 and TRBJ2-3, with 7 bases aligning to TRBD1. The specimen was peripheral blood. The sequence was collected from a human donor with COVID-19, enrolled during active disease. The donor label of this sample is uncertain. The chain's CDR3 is CATSDLNRGKDTQYF. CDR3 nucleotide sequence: TGTGCCACCAGTGATTTAAACAGGGGAAAAGATACGCAGTATTTT.